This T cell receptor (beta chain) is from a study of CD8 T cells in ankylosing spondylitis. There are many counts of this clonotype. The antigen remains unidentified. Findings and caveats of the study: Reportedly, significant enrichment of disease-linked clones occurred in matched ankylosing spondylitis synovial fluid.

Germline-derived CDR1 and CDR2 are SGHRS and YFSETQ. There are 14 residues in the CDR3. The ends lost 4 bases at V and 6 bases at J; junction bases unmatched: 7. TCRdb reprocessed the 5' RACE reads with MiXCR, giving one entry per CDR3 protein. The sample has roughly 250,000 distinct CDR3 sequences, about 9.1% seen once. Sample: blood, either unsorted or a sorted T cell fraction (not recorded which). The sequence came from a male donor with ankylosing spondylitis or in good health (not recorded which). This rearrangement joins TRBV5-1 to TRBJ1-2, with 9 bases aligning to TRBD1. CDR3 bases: TGCGCCAGCAGCGCAGGACAGGGGAACCATGGCTACACCTTC. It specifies CASSAGQGNHGYTF.